This T cell receptor beta chain was sequenced for a study of blood T cell repertoires in COVID-19. Study details: Donors in the United States, Italy and Spain gave samples during acute or convalescent COVID-19. PBMCs, B-cell-depleted T cells, or T cells were the source of the cDNA or gDNA that made up the material.

In the source study's methods: Estimation of nucleated cell counts relied on the amplification of reference gene primers. Assay: immunoSEQ multiplex PCR; the TCRdb copy retains only in-frame clones and omits some. V, J and clone size are taken as reported in that table, and D and trimming were inferred from the DNA itself. The table records around 200,000 clones, approximately 85% of them present only once. Germline V gene sequence: CDR1 SGHTA, CDR2 FQGTGA. V shed 5 bases, J shed 6 bases, and the junction held 8 bases outside the gene matches. The CDR3 runs 16 residues. What was sequenced was peripheral blood. This receptor was taken from a woman of 80 years or more with acute or convalescent COVID-19. The rearrangement uses TRBV7-3 and TRBJ2-2; 11 positions agree with TRBD2. CDR3 protein: CASSKTSGTVAGELFF. The DNA of the CDR3 is TGTGCCAGCAGCAAGACTAGCGGGACGGTCGCCGGGGAGCTGTTTTTT.